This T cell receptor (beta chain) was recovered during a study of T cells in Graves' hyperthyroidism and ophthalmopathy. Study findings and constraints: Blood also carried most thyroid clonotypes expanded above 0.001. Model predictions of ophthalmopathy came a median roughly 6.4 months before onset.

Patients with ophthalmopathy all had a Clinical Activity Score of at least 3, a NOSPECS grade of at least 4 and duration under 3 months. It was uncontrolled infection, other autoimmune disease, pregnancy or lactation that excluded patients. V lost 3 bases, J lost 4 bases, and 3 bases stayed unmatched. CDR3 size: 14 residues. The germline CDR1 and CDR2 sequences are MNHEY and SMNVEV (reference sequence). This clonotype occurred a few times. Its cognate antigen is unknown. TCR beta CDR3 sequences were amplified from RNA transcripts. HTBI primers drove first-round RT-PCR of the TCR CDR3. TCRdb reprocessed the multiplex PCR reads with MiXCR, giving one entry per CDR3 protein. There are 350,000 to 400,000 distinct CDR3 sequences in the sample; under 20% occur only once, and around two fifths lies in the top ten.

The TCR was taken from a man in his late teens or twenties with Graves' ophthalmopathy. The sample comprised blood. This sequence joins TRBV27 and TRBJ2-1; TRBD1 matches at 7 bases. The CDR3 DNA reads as TGTGCCAGCAGTTTTGGGGACAGTTACAATGAGCAGTTCTTC. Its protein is CASSFGDSYNEQFF.